This T cell receptor beta chain is drawn from a study of T-cell reconstitution after alpha-beta-depleted transplantation in children. Study results and caveats: At around two months after transplant, the alpha-beta T cells were reportedly derived from several hundred expanded clones that came from non-depleted graft cells. Some patients' high day-60 TCRbeta diversity was traced to surviving recipient T cells and thymic progenitors.

CDR3 length equals 17 residues. Per the germline V gene, CDR1 is LNHDA and CDR2 is SQIVND (reference sequence). Deletions cut 6 bases from V and 2 bases from J, with 21 bases between. Construction of the TCRbeta library involved unique molecular identifiers. TCRdb processed the PCR reads anew with MiXCR; each CDR3 protein has one entry. The sample has roughly 670,000 distinct CDR3 sequences; about an eighth are singletons. Points on this clonotype: Its cognate antigen is unknown.

The genes are TRBV19 and TRBJ2-3; TRBD2 might be the D (6 bases). The TCR originated in a girl aged 2 to 10 with congenital amegakaryocytic thrombocytopenia, due to receive a stem cell transplant. This specimen consisted of PBMCs, obtained before TCRalphabeta/CD19-depleted stem cell transplant. CDR3 amino acids: CASSTSAGGVYTDTQYF. In nucleotides, the CDR3 is TGTGCCAGTAGCACCTCGGCGGGCGGGGTCTACACAGATACGCAGTATTTT.